The T cell receptor beta chain under discussion was sequenced for a study of cytomegalovirus exposure and HLA in healthy donors. General study findings and limits: Among TCR beta chains, those listed as cytomegalovirus-associated numbered roughly 150. In vitro checks showed that a few CMV-associated chains really do target CMV antigens. High specificity and sensitivity for cytomegalovirus status were reported for the classifier.

The CDR3 covers 13 residues. With 1 base removed from V and 4 bases from J, the gap between germline ends came to 7 bases. Germline values: CDR1 LGHNT, CDR2 FRNRAP. 13 Jbeta primers and 60 Vbeta primers were used for the PCR. Here immunoSEQ multiplex PCR was the method, and the copy in TCRdb shows in-frame clones only, minus some. The table gives just over 40,000 clones; the top ten clones make up 6% to 6.5% of it. With regard to this clone: Its antigen is undetermined.

Sequences were obtained from PBMCs. The clonotype originates from a man aged 25 to 40 in good health and CMV-seronegative. The V call is TRBV12-5, the J call TRBJ1-2; no clear D. The CDR3 spells CASGLGRFYGYTF. DNA of the CDR3: TGTGCTAGTGGTTTGGGCCGGTTCTATGGCTACACCTTC. Combining the CDR3 with reference TRBV12-5 and TRBJ1-2 gives the whole variable domain DARVTQTPRHKVTEMGQEVTMRCQPILGHNTVFWYRQTMMQGLELLAYFRNRAPLDDSGMPKDRFSAEMPDATLATLKIQPSEPRDSAVYFCASGLGRFYGYTFGSGTRLTVV.